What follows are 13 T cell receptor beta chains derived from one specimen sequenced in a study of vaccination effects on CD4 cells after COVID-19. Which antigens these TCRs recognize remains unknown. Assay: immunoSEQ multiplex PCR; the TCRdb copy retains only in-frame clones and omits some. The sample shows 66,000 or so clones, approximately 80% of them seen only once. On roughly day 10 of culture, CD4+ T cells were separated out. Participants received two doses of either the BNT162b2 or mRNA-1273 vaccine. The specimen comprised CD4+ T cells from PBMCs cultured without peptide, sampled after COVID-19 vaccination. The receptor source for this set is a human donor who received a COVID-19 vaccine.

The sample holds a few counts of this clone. CDR3 sequence: CASSLNRWQTQYF. The CDR3 region has the DNA TGTGCCAGCAGTTTGAATAGATGGCAGACCCAGTACTTC. The chain links TRBV12-3 or TRBV12-4 to TRBJ2-5; D is ambiguous. The length of the CDR3 is 13 residues. V was pared by 3 bases and J by 6 bases, with 11 bases between.

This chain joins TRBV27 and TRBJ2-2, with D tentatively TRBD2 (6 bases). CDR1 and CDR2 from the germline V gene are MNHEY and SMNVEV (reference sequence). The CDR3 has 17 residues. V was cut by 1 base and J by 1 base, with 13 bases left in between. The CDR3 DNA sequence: TGTGCCAGCAGTTTATTACTGGCTAGCGTGAACACCGGGGAGCTGTTTTTT. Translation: CASSLLLASVNTGELFF.

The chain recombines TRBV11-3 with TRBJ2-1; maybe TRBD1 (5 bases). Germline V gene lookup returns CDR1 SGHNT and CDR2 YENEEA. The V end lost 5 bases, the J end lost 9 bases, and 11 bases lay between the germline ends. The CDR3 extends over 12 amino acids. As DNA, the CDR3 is TGTGCCAGCAGCCGGAGACAGTCTGAGCAGTTCTTC. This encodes CASSRRQSEQFF. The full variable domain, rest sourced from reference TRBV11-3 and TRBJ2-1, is EAGVVQSPRYKIIEKKQPVAFWCNPISGHNTLYWYLQNLGQGPELLIRYENEEAVDDSQLPKDRFSAERLKGVDSTLKIQPAELGDSAVYLCASSRRQSEQFFGPGTRLTVL.

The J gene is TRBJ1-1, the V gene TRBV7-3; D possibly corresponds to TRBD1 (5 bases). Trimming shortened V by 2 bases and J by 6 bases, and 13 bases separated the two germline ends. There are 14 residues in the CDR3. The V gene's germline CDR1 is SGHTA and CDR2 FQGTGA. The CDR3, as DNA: TGTGCCAGCAGCTTATCGGCAGGGCGGGCTGAAGCTTTCTTT. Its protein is CASSLSAGRAEAFF.

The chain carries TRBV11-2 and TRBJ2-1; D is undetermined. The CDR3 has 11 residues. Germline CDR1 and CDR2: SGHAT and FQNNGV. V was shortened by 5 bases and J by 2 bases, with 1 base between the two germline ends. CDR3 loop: CASSPYNEQFF. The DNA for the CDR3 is TGTGCCAGCAGCCCCTACAATGAGCAGTTCTTC.

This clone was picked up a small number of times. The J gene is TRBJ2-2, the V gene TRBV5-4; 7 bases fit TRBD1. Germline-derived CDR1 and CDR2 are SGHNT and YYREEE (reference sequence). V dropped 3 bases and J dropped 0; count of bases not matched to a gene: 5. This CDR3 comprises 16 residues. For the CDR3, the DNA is TGTGCCAGCAGCTCCTTGGACAGGACGAACACCGGGGAGCTGTTTTTT. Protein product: CASSSLDRTNTGELFF.

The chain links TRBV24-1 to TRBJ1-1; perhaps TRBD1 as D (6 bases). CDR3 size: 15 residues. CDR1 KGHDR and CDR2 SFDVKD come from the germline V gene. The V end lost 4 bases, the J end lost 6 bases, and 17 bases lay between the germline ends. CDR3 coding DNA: TGTGCCACCAGTGACCGGCCTATCACAGGGCCTGAAGCTTTCTTT. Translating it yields CATSDRPITGPEAFF.

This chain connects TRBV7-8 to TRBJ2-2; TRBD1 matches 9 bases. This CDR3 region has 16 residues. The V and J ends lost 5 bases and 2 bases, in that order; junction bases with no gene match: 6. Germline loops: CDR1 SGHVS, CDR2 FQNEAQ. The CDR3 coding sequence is TGTGCCAGCAGCGTACAGGGGGCGATCAACACCGGGGAGCTGTTTTTT. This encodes CASSVQGAINTGELFF.

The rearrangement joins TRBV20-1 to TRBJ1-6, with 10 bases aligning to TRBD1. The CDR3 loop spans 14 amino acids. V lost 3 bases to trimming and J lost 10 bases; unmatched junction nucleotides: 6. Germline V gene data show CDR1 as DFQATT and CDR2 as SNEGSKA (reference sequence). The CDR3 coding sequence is TGCAGTGCTAGTGGGGACAGGGGCGAATCACCCCTCCACTTT. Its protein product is CSASGDRGESPLHF.

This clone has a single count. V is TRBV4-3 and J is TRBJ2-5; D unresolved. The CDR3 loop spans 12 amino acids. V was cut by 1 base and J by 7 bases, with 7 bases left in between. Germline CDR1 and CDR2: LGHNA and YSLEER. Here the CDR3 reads CASSQGRGTQYF. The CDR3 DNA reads TGCGCCAGCAGCCAAGGCAGAGGGACCCAGTACTTC.

The CDR3, as DNA: TGTGCCAGCAGCCTCTTTTCGACAGGAACCGGGGAGCTGTTTTTT. Translating it yields CASSLFSTGTGELFF. This chain joins TRBV3-1 (or the pseudogene TRBV3-2) and TRBJ2-2; a weak D match, TRBD1 (6 bases). The V gene's germline CDR1 is LGHDT and CDR2 YNNKEL (reference sequence). The CDR3 is 15 amino acids. With 4 bases removed from V and 5 bases from J, the gap between germline ends came to 14 bases.

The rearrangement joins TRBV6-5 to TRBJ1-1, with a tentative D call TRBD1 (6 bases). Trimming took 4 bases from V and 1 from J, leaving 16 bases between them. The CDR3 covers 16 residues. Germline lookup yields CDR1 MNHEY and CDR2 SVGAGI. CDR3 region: CASSSLGHRTNTEAFF. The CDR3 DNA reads TGTGCCAGCAGTTCATTGGGACACCGGACGAACACTGAAGCTTTCTTT.

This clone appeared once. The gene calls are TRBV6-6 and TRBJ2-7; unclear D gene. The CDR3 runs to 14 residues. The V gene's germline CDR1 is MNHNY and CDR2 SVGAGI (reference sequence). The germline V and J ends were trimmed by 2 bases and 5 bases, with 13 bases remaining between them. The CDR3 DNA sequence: TGTGCCAGCAGTTACCGCCTGATGGACCACGAGCAGTACGTC. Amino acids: CASSYRLMDHEQYV.